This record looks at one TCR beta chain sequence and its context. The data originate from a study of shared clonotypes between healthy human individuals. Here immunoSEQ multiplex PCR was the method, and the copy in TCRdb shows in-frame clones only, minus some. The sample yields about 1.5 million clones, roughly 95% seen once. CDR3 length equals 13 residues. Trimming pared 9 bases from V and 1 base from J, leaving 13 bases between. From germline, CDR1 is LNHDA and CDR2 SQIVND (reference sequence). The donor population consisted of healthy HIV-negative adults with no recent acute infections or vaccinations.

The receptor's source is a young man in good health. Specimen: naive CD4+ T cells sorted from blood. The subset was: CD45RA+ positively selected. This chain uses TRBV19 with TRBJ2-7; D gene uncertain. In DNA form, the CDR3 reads TGTGCCAGCATGGGCTCCAGTTCCTACGAGCAGTACTTC. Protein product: CASMGSSSYEQYF.